The entry below describes one T cell receptor (beta chain). Using immunoSEQ multiplex PCR, the repertoire was profiled, and TCRdb retains in-frame clones only, with some absent. The profile covers approximately 490,000 clones, with roughly nine tenths appearing a single time and just over 8% taken by the ten largest. Germline CDR1 SGHRS, CDR2 YFSETQ. The ends lost 1 base at V and 3 bases at J; junction bases unmatched: 3. The CDR3 covers 14 residues. The source of the sample is a study of blood T cell repertoires in COVID-19. The chain carries TRBV5-1 and TRBJ2-5; 7 nucleotides align to TRBD2. Sequencing was done on a sample of PBMCs or T cells enriched from blood (not recorded which). The sequence was collected from a woman in her fifties or sixties who had recovered from COVID-19. The CDR3, as DNA: TGCGCCAGCAGCTTGTTGGCGGGGGAAGAGACCCAGTACTTC. It specifies CASSLLAGEETQYF.